This T cell receptor (beta chain) comes out of a study of cytomegalovirus exposure and HLA in healthy donors. On this clone: Its antigen is undetermined.

Study observations and caveats: Most of the TCR beta V segments (in an earlier analysis) were productive either about 90% or about 30% of the time. An apparent linkage of common viral pathogens to several of the most significant clusters emerged in a later analysis.

Trimming took off 2 bases at V and 1 base at J, with 12 bases between the two ends. This CDR3 has 16 amino acids. Germline V CDR1 and CDR2: SGDLS, YYNGEE. Both 60 Vbeta primers and 13 Jbeta primers went into the PCR. Only in-frame clones appear in the TCRdb table, and some are missing; sequencing was by immunoSEQ multiplex PCR. Its clone listing holds roughly 120,000 clones. Sequencing was done on a sample of PBMCs. The source of this sequence is a man aged 40-50 years in good health and CMV-seronegative. This chain connects TRBV9 to TRBJ2-2; maybe TRBD2 (6 bases). CDR3 coding DNA: TGTGCCAGCAGCGTGGAGGGCCATGAGAACACCGGGGAGCTGTTTTTT. Translation: CASSVEGHENTGELFF.